A single sample gave rise to the 6 T cell receptor beta chains below, sequenced in a study of T cells in Graves' hyperthyroidism and ophthalmopathy. Researchers took RNA transcripts and amplified the TCR beta CDR3 regions from them. The HTBI primer set drove a first-round RT-PCR of the TCR CDR3. TCRdb re-derived calls from the multiplex PCR reads in MiXCR, one entry per CDR3 protein. The sample includes roughly 650,000 distinct CDR3 sequences, roughly 15% of them seen just once. The material sequenced was blood. The origin of the receptors is a woman in her thirties or forties with Graves' ophthalmopathy.

This clonotype was detected many times. The chain has TRBV20-1 and TRBJ2-7; TRBD2 is a possible D gene (5 bases). The length of the CDR3 is 11 residues. The V and J ends lost 3 bases and 4 bases respectively, with 7 bases between them. Germline V lookup: CDR1 DFQATT, CDR2 SNEGSKA (reference sequence). The CDR3 DNA follows: TGCAGTGCTAGTGAGGGTTACGAGCAGTACTTC. It specifies CSASEGYEQYF.

This clonotype was picked up many times. This rearrangement joins TRBV30 to TRBJ2-7; D not resolved. The CDR3 is 12 residues long. The ends were cut back, 0 bases at V and 7 bases at J, with 10 bases in the middle. Looked up from germline, CDR1 is GTSNPN and CDR2 is SVGIG (reference sequence). CDR3: CAWSVDYWEQYF. CDR3 sequence (DNA): TGTGCCTGGAGTGTAGATTATTGGGAGCAGTACTTC.

The DNA for the CDR3 is TGTGCCAGTAGTAAATACCCATCCCGGACGGACTACCAAGAGACCCAGTACTTC. Translation gives CASSKYPSRTDYQETQYF. The genes are TRBV19 and TRBJ2-5; D may be TRBD2 (5 bases). The CDR3 sequence is 18 residues long. The V end lost 4 bases, the J end lost 0 bases, and 21 bases lay between the germline ends. The germline gives CDR1 LNHDA, CDR2 SQIVND (reference sequence).

This clonotype came up a few times. V and J are TRBV9 and TRBJ2-3; D gene unclear. The CDR3 is made up of 14 amino acids. In germline, CDR1 is SGDLS, CDR2 YYNGEE. Between the trimmed V and J ends, which lost 1 base and 2 bases, there was a span of 8 bases. This CDR3 is CASSVMSDTDTQYF. CDR3 DNA sequence: TGTGCCAGCAGCGTAATGTCCGACACAGATACGCAGTATTTT.

There are many counts of this clonotype. The V gene is TRBV29-1, the J gene TRBJ2-5, with D tentatively TRBD1 (6 bases). Per the germline V gene, CDR1 is SQVTM and CDR2 is ANQGSEA. The CDR3 length is 14 residues. V was pared by 2 bases and J by 5 bases, with 15 bases between. CDR3 loop: CSVERQGSSETQYF. In DNA, the CDR3 is TGCAGCGTTGAAAGGCAGGGGAGCAGCGAGACCCAGTACTTC. The variable domain in full, with the rest retrieved from reference TRBV29-1 and TRBJ2-5, is SAVISQKPSRDICQRGTSLTIQCQVDSQVTMMFWYRQQPGQSLTLIATANQGSEATYESGFVIDKFPISRPNLTFSTLTVSNMSPEDSSIYLCSVERQGSSETQYFGPGTRLLVL.

V is TRBV29-1 and J is TRBJ2-3; D call uncertain. CDR3 length: 14 residues. Trimming took off 0 bases at V and 1 base at J, with 8 bases between the two ends. Germline values: CDR1 SQVTM, CDR2 ANQGSEA. CDR3 sequence: CSVEERRRTDTQYF. Written as DNA, the CDR3 is TGCAGCGTTGAAGAGCGTCGGCGCACAGATACGCAGTATTTT.